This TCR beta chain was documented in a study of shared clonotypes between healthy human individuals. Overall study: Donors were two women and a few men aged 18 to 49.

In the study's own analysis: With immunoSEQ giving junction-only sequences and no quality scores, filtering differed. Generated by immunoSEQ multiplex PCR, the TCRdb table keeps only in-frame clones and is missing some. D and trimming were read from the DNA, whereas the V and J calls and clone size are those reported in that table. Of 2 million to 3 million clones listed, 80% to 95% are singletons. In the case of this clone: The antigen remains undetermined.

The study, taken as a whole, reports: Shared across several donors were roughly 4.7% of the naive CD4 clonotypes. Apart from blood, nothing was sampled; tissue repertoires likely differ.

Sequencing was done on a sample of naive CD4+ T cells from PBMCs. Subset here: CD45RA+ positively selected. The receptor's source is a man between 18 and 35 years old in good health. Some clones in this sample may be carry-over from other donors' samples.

As DNA, the CDR3 is TGCAGCGTTCAGAGTGGGGTGTACGAGCAGTACTTC. Protein: CSVQSGVYEQYF. This rearrangement joins TRBV29-1 to TRBJ2-7; D remains ambiguous. The germline gives CDR1 SQVTM, CDR2 ANQGSEA. V was shortened by 5 bases and J by 4 bases, with 12 bases between the two germline ends. The CDR3 contains 12 residues.